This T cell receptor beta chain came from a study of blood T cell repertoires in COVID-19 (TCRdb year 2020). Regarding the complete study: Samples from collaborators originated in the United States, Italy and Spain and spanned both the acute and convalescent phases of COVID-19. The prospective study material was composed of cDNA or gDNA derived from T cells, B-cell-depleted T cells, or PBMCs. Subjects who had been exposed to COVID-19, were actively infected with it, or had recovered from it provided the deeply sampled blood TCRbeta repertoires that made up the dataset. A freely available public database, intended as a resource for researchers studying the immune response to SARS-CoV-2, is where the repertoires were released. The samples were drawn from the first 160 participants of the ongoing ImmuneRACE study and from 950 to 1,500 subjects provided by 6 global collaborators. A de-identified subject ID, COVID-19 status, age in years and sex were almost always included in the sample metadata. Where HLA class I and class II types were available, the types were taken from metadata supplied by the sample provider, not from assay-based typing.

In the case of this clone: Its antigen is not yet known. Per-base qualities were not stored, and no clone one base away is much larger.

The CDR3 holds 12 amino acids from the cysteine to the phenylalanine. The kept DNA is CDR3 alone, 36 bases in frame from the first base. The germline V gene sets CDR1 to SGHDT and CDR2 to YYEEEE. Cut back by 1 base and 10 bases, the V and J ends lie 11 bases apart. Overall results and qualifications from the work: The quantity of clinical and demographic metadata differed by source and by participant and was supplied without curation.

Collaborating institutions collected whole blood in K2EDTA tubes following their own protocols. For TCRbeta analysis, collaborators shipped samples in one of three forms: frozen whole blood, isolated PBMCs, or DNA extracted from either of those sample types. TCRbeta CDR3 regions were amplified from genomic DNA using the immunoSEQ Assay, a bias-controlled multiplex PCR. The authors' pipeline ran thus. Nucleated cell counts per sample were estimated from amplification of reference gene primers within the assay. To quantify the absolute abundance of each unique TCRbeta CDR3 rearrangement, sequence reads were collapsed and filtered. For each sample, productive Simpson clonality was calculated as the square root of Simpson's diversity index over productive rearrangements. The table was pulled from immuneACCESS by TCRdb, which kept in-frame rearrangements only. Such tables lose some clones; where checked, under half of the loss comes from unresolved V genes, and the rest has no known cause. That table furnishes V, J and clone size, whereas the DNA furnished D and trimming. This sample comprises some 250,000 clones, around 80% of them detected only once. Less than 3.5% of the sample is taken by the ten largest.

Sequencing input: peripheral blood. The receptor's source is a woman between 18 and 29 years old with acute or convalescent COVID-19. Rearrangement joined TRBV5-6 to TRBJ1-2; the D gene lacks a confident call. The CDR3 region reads CASSLYQAVYTF. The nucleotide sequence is TGTGCCAGCAGCTTGTACCAGGCCGTCTACACCTTC.